The next 12 T cell receptor beta chains were all read from a single sample in a study of identical twins. MiXCR, run by TCRdb on the 5' RACE reads, gives a single entry per CDR3 protein. The sample yields approximately 500,000 distinct CDR3 sequences, approximately 24% seen once. This same sample was also taken into another study, of T cells expressing NK-cell markers.

The sequencing sample was made of CD4+ T cells sorted from blood. The receptors shown here come from a young woman in good health.

The chain couples TRBV12-3 or TRBV12-4 to TRBJ2-7; TRBD1 agrees at 10 bases. CDR3 size: 13 residues. The junction had 5 bases not matched to a gene; V was cut back by 3 bases and J by 9 bases. CDR3 bases: TGTGCCAGCAGTTTGGGACAGGGGTTGGGGCAGTACTTC. It translates to CASSLGQGLGQYF.

This clonotype was found a few times. V usage is TRBV5-6 and J usage is TRBJ2-7, with D possibly TRBD2 on 5 matching bases. V lost 0 bases and J lost 5, with 9 bases in between. The CDR3 sequence is 13 residues long. The V gene's germline CDR1 is SGHDT and CDR2 YYEEEE. The CDR3 DNA sequence: TGTGCCAGCAGCTTGGGCTCCGGGGACGAGCAGTACTTC. Residues: CASSLGSGDEQYF.

The chain combines TRBV6-2 or TRBV6-3 with TRBJ2-1; TRBD2 is a possible D gene (6 bases). Germline-derived CDR1 and CDR2 are MNHEY and SVGEGT. This CDR3 has 16 residues. V lost 5 bases, J lost 7 bases, and 21 bases lay in between. The CDR3 DNA reads TGTGCCAGCAGTACCCGAGGGGCGGGACGAAGAAATGAGCAGTTCTTC. This sequence encodes CASSTRGAGRRNEQFF.

The V call is TRBV7-9, the J call TRBJ1-2; D unclear. V lost 3 bases and J 8 bases, leaving 10 bases between the germline ends. The germline V gene encodes CDR1 SEHNR and CDR2 FQNEAQ (reference sequence). This CDR3 is 12 amino acids long. CDR3 residues: CASSFGSTGYTF. The CDR3, as DNA: TGTGCCAGCAGCTTCGGGTCGACCGGCTACACCTTC.

This clonotype was counted only a few times. The genes are TRBV29-1 and TRBJ2-2; D is unclear. V was pared by 5 bases and J by 2 bases, with 6 bases between. Looked up from germline, CDR1 is SQVTM and CDR2 is ANQGSEA. The CDR3 has 12 residues. The CDR3 DNA follows: TGCAGCGTTTCACGCAACACCGGGGAGCTGTTTTTT. Translation gives CSVSRNTGELFF.

Only a few counts were recorded for this clonotype. The CDR3 coding sequence is TGTGCCAGCAGTTTACGAACTACTAGGACCAATGAGCAGTTCTTC. Residues: CASSLRTTRTNEQFF. The chain is built from TRBV12-3 or TRBV12-4 and TRBJ2-1; possibly TRBD2 for D (5 bases). Trimming stripped 2 bases from V and 6 bases from J, with 14 bases between. The CDR3 sequence is 15 residues long.

This clonotype was detected only a few times. The V gene is TRBV29-1, the J gene TRBJ1-5; no clear D gene. CDR3 length: 14 residues. Germline V gene sequence: CDR1 SQVTM, CDR2 ANQGSEA. V was clipped by 4 bases and J by 3 bases, with 13 bases between them. The CDR3 loop is CSVAESAFNQPQHF. CDR3 coding DNA: TGCAGCGTTGCTGAGTCAGCCTTCAATCAGCCCCAGCATTTT. Supplemented by reference TRBV29-1 and TRBJ1-5, the full variable domain reads SAVISQKPSRDICQRGTSLTIQCQVDSQVTMMFWYRQQPGQSLTLIATANQGSEATYESGFVIDKFPISRPNLTFSTLTVSNMSPEDSSIYLCSVAESAFNQPQHFGDGTRLSIL.

The rearrangement uses TRBV20-1 and TRBJ1-6; 7 nucleotides match TRBD1. The CDR3 is 13 amino acids. CDR1 and CDR2 (germline): DFQATT, SNEGSKA (reference sequence). The J segment lost 7 bases and the V segment lost 3 bases, leaving 3 bases of the junction unmatched. The CDR3 region has the DNA TGCAGTGCTAGGGGGACAGAGAATTCACCCCTCCACTTT. Protein product: CSARGTENSPLHF.

The chain recombines TRBV5-1 with TRBJ2-1; tentative D call: TRBD1 (5 bases). Between the trimmed V and J ends, which lost 0 bases and 5 bases, there was a span of 9 bases. The CDR3 runs 14 residues. Germline CDR1 reads SGHRS; CDR2 reads YFSETQ. DNA of the CDR3: TGCGCCAGCAGCTTGGCCCCAGGGCACAATGAGCAGTTCTTC. It translates to CASSLAPGHNEQFF.

The rearrangement joins TRBV12-3 or TRBV12-4 to TRBJ2-1, with D unclear. This CDR3 spans 15 amino acids. Deletions cut 4 bases from V and 4 bases from J, with 14 bases between. The CDR3 DNA follows: TGTGCCAGCAGTTGGGCCCCGCCCGTGTACAATGAGCAGTTCTTC. Translation: CASSWAPPVYNEQFF.

The table lists this clonotype with many counts. The chain has TRBV5-1 and TRBJ2-1; D may be TRBD1 or TRBD2 (5 bases each). The CDR3 extends over 11 amino acids. V dropped 3 bases and J dropped 9 bases, with 7 bases sitting between them. Germline values: CDR1 SGHRS, CDR2 YFSETQ. The CDR3 nucleotides read TGCGCCAGCAGCTCTGGGGGTGAGCAGTTCTTC. This sequence encodes CASSSGGEQFF.

This clonotype was observed a few times. V usage is TRBV16 and J usage is TRBJ2-1; 8 bases are shared with TRBD1. V lost 2 bases, J lost 15 bases, and 9 bases stayed unmatched. The CDR3 length is 13 residues. CDR1 and CDR2 from the germline V gene are KGHSY and FQNENV. The CDR3 nucleotides read TGTGCCAGCAGCCAAGGAAAGGGACAGGCTATGTTCTTC. Translating it yields CASSQGKGQAMFF.